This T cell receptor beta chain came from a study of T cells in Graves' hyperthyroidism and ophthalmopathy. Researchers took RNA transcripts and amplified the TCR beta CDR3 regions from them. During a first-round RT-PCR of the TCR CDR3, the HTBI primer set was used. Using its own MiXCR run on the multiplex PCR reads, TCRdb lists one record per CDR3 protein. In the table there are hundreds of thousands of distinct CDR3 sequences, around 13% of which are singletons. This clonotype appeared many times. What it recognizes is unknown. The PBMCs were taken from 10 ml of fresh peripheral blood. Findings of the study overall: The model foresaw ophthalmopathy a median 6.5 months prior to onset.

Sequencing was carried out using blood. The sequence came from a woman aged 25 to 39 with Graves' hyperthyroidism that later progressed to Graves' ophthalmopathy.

CDR3 in amino acids: CASTWTGAETQYF. The CDR3 DNA reads as TGTGCCAGCACCTGGACAGGGGCAGAGACCCAGTACTTC. This rearrangement joins TRBV2 to TRBJ2-5; TRBD1 agrees at 9 bases. The length of the CDR3 is 13 residues. The junction had 4 bases not matched to a gene; V was cut back by 7 bases and J by 4 bases. Germline values: CDR1 SNHLY, CDR2 FYNNEI.